This TCR beta chain is drawn from a study of blood T cell repertoires in COVID-19. Looking at the study overall: There were acute and convalescent COVID-19 samples, and they came from the United States, Italy and Spain. The analysed material was cDNA or gDNA that came from T cells, B-cell-depleted T cells, or PBMCs.

Methods used by the authors: Reference gene primer amplification yielded estimated nucleated cell counts. Assay: immunoSEQ multiplex PCR; the TCRdb copy retains only in-frame clones and omits some. V, J and clone size derive from that table, while D and trimming were established from the DNA sequence. The sample lists about 270,000 clones, approximately 86% seen once, with just under 9% in the top ten. Sequencing was performed on peripheral blood. This TCR came from a man in his forties or fifties with active or convalescent COVID-19.

The CDR3 nucleotides are TGTGCCAGCAGTCCCCGGCAGAGGGAAAGCTATGGCTACACCTTC. Translation: CASSPRQRESYGYTF. V usage is TRBV4-2 and J usage is TRBJ1-2, with D unclear. Germline CDR1 LGHNA, CDR2 YNFKEQ. The CDR3 is made up of 15 amino acids. V was cut by 6 bases and J by 4 bases, with 18 bases left in between.